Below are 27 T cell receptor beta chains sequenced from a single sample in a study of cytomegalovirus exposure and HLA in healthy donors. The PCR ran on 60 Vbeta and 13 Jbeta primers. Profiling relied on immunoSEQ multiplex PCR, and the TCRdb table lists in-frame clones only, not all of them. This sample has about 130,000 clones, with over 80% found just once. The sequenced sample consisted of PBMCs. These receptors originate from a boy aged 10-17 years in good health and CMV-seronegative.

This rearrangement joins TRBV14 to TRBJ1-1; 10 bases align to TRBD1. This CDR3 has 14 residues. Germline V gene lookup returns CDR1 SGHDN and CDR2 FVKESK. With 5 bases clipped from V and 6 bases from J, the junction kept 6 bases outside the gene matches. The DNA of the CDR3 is TGTGCCAGCAGCATCGCCGGGACAGGGGCTGAAGCTTTCTTT. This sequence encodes CASSIAGTGAEAFF.

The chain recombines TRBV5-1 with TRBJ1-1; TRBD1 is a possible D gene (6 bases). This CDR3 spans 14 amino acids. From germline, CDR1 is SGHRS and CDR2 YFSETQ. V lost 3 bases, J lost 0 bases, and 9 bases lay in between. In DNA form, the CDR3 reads TGCGCCAGCAGCTGGACAGCAATGAACACTGAAGCTTTCTTT. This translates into CASSWTAMNTEAFF.

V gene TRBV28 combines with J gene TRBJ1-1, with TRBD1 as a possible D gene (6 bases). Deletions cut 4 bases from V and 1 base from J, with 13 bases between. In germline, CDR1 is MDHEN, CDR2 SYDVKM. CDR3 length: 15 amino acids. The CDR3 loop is CASSSAGTPNTEAFF. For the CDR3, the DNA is TGTGCCAGCAGTTCGGCTGGGACACCGAACACTGAAGCTTTCTTT.

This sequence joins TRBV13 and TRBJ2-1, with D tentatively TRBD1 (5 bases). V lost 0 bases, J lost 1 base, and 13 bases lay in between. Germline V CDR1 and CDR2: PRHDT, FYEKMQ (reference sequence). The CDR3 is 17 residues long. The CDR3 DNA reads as TGTGCCAGCAGCTTAGGCCTGGGGCGGTCTTCCTACAATGAGCAGTTCTTC. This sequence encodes CASSLGLGRSSYNEQFF. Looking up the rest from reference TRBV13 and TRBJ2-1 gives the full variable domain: AAGVIQSPRHLIKEKRETATLKCYPIPRHDTVYWYQQGPGQDPQFLISFYEKMQSDKGSIPDRFSAQQFSDYHSELNMSSLELGDSALYFCASSLGLGRSSYNEQFFGPGTRLTVL.

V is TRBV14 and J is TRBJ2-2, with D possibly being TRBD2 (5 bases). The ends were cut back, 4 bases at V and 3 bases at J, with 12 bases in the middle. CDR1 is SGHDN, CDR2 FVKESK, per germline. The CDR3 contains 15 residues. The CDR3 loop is CASSRGLDYTGELFF. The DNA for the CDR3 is TGTGCCAGCAGCCGTGGACTGGACTACACCGGGGAGCTGTTTTTT.

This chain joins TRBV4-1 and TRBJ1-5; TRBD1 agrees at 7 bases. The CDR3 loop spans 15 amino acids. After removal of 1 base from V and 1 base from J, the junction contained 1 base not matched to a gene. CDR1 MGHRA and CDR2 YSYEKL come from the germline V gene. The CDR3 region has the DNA TGCGCCAGCAGCCAAGGACAGGGCAGCAATCAGCCCCAGCATTTT. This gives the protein CASSQGQGSNQPQHF.

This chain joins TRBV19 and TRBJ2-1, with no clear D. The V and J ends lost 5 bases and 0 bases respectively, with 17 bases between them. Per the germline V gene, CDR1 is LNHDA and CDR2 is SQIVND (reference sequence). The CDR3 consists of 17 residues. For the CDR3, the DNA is TGTGCCAGTAGTTCGAAAGAAGAACCGAGCTCCTACAATGAGCAGTTCTTC. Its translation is CASSSKEEPSSYNEQFF.

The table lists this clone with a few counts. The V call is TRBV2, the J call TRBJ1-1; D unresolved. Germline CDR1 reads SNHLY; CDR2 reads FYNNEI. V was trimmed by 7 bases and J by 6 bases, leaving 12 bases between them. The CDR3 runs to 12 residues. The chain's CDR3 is CASIRGLAEAFF. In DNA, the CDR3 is TGTGCCAGCATCCGTGGACTCGCTGAAGCTTTCTTT.

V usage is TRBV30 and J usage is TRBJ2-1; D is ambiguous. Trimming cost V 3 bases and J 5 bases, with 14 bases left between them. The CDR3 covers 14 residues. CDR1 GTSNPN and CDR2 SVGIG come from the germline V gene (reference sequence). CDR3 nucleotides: TGTGCCTGGAGCGATCCCAACCAGGACAATGAGCAGTTCTTC. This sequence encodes CAWSDPNQDNEQFF.

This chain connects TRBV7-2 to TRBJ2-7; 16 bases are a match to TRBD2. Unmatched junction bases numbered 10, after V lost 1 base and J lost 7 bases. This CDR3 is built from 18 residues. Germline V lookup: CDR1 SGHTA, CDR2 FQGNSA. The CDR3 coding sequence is TGTGCCAGCAGCTTAGATGTGGGGACTAGCGGGAGGGCCGGGGAGCAGTACTTC. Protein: CASSLDVGTSGRAGEQYF.

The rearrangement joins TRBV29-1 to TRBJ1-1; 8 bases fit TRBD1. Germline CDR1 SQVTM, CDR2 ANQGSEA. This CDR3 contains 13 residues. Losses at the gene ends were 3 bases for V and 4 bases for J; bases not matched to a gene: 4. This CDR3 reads CSVEWTGPTEAFF. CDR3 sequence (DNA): TGCAGCGTTGAGTGGACAGGGCCCACTGAAGCTTTCTTT.

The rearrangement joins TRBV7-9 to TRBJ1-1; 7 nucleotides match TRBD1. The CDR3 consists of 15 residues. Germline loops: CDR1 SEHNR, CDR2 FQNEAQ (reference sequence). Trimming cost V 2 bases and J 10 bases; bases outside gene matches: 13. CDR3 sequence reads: CASSLITLGQEGAFF. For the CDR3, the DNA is TGTGCCAGCAGCTTAATAACTCTTGGACAGGAAGGAGCTTTCTTT. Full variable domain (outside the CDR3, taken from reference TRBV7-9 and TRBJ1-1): DTGVSQNPRHKITKRGQNVTFRCDPISEHNRLYWYRQTLGQGPEFLTYFQNEAQLEKSRLLSDRFSAERPKGSFSTLEIQRTEQGDSAMYLCASSLITLGQEGAFFGQGTRLTVV.

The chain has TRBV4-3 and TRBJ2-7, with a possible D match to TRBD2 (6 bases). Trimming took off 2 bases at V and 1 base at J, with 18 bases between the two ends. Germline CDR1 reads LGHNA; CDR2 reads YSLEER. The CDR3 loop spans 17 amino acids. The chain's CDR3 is CASSQKTAAGPSYEQYF. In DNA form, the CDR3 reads TGCGCCAGCAGCCAAAAAACTGCCGCGGGGCCATCCTACGAGCAGTACTTC.

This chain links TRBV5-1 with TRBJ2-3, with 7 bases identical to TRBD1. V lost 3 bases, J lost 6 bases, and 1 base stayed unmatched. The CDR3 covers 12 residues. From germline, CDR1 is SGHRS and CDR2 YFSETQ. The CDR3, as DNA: TGCGCCAGCAGCTCGACAGGGGATACGCAGTATTTT. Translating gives CASSSTGDTQYF.

The CDR3 nucleotides read TGTGCCAGCAGAGACTTTAGCGGGAGGGCCCTCAATGAGCAGTTCTTC. This codes for CASRDFSGRALNEQFF. This chain connects TRBV27 to TRBJ2-1; 11 nucleotides match TRBD2. Germline V gene data show CDR1 as MNHEY and CDR2 as SMNVEV (reference sequence). The length of the CDR3 is 16 residues. V shed 6 bases and J 6 bases; nucleotides not matched to a gene: 10.

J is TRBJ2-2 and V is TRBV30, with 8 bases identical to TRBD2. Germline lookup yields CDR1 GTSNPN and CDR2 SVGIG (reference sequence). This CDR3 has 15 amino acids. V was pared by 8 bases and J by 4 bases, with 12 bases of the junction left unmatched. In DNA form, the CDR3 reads TGTGCCGCCAAACAACGGGAGGGACCCACCGGGGAGCTGTTTTTT. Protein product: CAAKQREGPTGELFF.

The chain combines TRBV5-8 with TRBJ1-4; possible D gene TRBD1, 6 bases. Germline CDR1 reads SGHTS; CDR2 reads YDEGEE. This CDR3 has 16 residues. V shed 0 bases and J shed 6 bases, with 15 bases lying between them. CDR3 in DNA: TGTGCCAGCAGCTTGGGGACAGCACCAGGCGATGAAAAACTGTTTTTT. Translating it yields CASSLGTAPGDEKLFF.

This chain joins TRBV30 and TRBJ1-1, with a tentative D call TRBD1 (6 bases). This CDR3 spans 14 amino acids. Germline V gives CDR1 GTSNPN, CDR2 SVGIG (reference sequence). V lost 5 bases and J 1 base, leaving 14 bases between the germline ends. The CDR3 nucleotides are TGTGCCTGGTCAGGCGGCAGGGGGAACACTGAAGCTTTCTTT. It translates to CAWSGGRGNTEAFF.

Written as DNA, the CDR3 is TGTGCCAGCAGTGGGGGGAACATTCAGTACTTC. Protein: CASSGGNIQYF. This chain connects TRBV5-4 to TRBJ2-4, with a possible D match to TRBD2 (6 bases). Trimming pared 5 bases from V and 7 bases from J, leaving 7 bases between. The germline V gene encodes CDR1 SGHNT and CDR2 YYREEE (reference sequence). The CDR3 has 11 amino acids. The whole variable domain, remainder taken from reference TRBV5-4 and TRBJ2-4, is ETGVTQSPTHLIKTRGQQVTLRCSSQSGHNTVSWYQQALGQGPQFIFQYYREEENGRGNFPPRFSGLQFPNYSSELNVNALELDDSALYLCASSGGNIQYFGAGTRLSVL.

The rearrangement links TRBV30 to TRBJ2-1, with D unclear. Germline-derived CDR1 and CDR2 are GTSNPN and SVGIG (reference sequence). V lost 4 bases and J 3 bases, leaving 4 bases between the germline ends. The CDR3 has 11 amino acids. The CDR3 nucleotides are TGTGCCTGGACCCACTACAATGAGCAGTTCTTC. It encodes CAWTHYNEQFF.

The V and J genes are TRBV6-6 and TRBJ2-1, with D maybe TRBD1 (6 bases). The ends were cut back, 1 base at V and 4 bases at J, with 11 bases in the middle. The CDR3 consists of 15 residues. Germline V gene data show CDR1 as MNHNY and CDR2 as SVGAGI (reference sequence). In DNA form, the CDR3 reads TGTGCCAGCAGTTACTGGCCAGGGGAATACAATGAGCAGTTCTTC. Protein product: CASSYWPGEYNEQFF.

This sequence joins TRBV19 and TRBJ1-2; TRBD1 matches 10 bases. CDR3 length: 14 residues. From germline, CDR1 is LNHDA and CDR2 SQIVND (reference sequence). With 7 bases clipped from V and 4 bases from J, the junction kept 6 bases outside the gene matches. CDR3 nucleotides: TGTGCCAGTATCCCGACAGGGGGCAGCTATGGCTACACCTTC. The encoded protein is CASIPTGGSYGYTF. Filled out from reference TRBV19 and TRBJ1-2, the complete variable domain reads DGGITQSPKYLFRKEGQNVTLSCEQNLNHDAMYWYRQDPGQGLRLIYYSQIVNDFQKGDIAEGYSVSREKKESFPLTVTSAQKNPTAFYLCASIPTGGSYGYTFGSGTRLTVV.

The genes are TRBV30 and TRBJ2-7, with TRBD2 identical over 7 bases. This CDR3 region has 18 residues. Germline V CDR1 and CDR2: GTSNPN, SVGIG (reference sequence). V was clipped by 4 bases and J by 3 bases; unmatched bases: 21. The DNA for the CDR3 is TGTGCCTGGACCCCAGCGAGAACTCGACTAGCACGGGACTACGAGCAGTACTTC. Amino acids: CAWTPARTRLARDYEQYF.

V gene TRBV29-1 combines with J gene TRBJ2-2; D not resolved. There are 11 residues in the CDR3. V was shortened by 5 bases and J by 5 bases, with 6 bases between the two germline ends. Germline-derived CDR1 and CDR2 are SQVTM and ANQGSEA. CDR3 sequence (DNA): TGCAGCGTTCGGGTAACCGGGGAGCTGTTTTTT. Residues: CSVRVTGELFF.

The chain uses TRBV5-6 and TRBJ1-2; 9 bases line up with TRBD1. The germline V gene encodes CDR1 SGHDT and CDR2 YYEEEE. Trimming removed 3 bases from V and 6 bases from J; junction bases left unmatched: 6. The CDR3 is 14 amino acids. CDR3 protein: CASSSRTGAHGYTF. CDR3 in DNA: TGTGCCAGCAGCTCCCGGACAGGGGCCCATGGCTACACCTTC.

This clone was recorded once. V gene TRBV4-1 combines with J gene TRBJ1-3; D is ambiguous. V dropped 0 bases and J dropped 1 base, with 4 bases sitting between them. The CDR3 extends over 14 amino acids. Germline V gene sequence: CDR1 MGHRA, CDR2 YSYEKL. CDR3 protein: CASSQDTSGNTIYF. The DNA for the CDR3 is TGCGCCAGCAGCCAAGATACATCTGGAAACACCATATATTTT.

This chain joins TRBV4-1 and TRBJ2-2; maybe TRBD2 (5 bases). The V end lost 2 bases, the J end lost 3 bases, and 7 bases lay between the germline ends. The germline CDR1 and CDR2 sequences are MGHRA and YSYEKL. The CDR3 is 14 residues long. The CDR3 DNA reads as TGCGCCAGCAGCCAACGTAGCGACACCGGGGAGCTGTTTTTT. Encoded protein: CASSQRSDTGELFF.